These 8 T cell receptor beta chains originate from one sample sequenced in a study of post-analysis software for immune sequencing data. TCR beta cDNA libraries included unique molecular identifiers. TCRdb used MiXCR to reprocess the PCR reads, holding one entry per CDR3 protein. This sample has hundreds of thousands of distinct CDR3 sequences, with 44% found just once. General study findings and limits: TRBV segments more frequent in patients than in controls numbered five and included TRBV5-6, TRBV5-1 and TRBV20-1.

Their antigens are not known. What was sequenced was blood. The receptors stem from a girl aged 10-17 years with multiple sclerosis.

The V and J genes are TRBV29-1 and TRBJ1-2; D may be TRBD1 (6 bases). Germline values: CDR1 SQVTM, CDR2 ANQGSEA. Trimming left V 5 bases short and J 8 bases short, with 12 bases between. The CDR3 totals 11 residues. Here the CDR3 DNA reads TGCAGCGTTCAAGGGACATACGGCTACACCTTC. As protein: CSVQGTYGYTF.

V gene TRBV12-3 or TRBV12-4 combines with J gene TRBJ1-6; 7 nucleotides match TRBD1. The CDR3 is made up of 14 amino acids. Losses at the gene ends were 6 bases for V and 5 bases for J; bases not matched to a gene: 4. As DNA, the CDR3 is TGTGCCAGCAGGACAACAGGGGATAATTCACCCCTCCACTTT. Its protein is CASRTTGDNSPLHF.

This clonotype was seen a handful of times. The genes are TRBV20-1 and TRBJ2-1; D may be TRBD2 (6 bases). The germline gives CDR1 DFQATT, CDR2 SNEGSKA (reference sequence). Trimming removed 2 bases at V and 7 bases at J, with 15 bases between. The CDR3 contains 14 residues. The chain's CDR3 is CSARRDWDRNEQFF. CDR3 DNA sequence: TGCAGTGCTAGACGGGACTGGGATCGGAATGAGCAGTTCTTC.

CDR3 region: CASSGTSGRGRETQYF. As DNA, the CDR3 is TGTGCCAGCAGCGGAACTAGCGGGAGGGGGCGGGAGACCCAGTACTTC. The J gene is TRBJ2-7, the V gene TRBV12-3 or TRBV12-4; 13 nucleotides match TRBD2. With the DNA end fitting TRBJ2-5 better, the J assignment may be wrong. The CDR3 spans 16 residues.

This clonotype was counted between two and nine times. The chain is built from TRBV29-1 and TRBJ2-5, with D hard to call. The V and J ends lost 7 bases and 2 bases respectively, with 8 bases between them. CDR1 and CDR2 from the germline V gene are SQVTM and ANQGSEA. The CDR3 sequence is 11 residues long. CDR3 region: CSARIQETQYF. The DNA for the CDR3 is TGCAGCGCCCGGATTCAAGAGACCCAGTACTTC.

J is TRBJ2-3 and V is TRBV4-2; D gene uncertain. This CDR3 spans 16 amino acids. CDR1 and CDR2 from the germline V gene are LGHNA and YNFKEQ. With 0 bases removed from V and 0 bases from J, the gap between germline ends came to 10 bases. The CDR3 reads CASSQDSSASTDTQYF. The CDR3, as DNA: TGTGCCAGCAGCCAAGACTCCAGCGCCAGCACAGATACGCAGTATTTT.

This clonotype has more than one count but fewer than ten. The J gene is TRBJ2-1, the V gene TRBV3-1; unclear D gene. The V end lost 4 bases, the J end lost 8 bases, and 12 bases lay between the germline ends. Germline loops: CDR1 LGHDT, CDR2 YNNKEL (reference sequence). The CDR3 loop spans 13 amino acids. The CDR3 DNA reads TGTGCCAGCAGCCCTCTTCGAGGCGATGAGCAGTTCTTC. Its translation is CASSPLRGDEQFF.

Only a few counts were recorded for this clonotype. The chain joins TRBV5-1 to TRBJ1-2, with 7 bases that match TRBD1. The CDR3 has 13 residues. V trimming: 0 bases; J trimming: 8 bases; junction bases outside the gene matches: 4. Germline-derived CDR1 and CDR2 are SGHRS and YFSETQ. The CDR3 region is CASSLATGEGYTF. The CDR3 DNA reads as TGCGCCAGCAGCTTGGCTACAGGGGAAGGCTACACCTTC.